One and the same sample provided the 2 T cell receptor beta chains below, sequenced in a study of technical replicates of blood from several donors. The assay was immunoSEQ multiplex PCR, and TCRdb's table has in-frame clones only and misses some. The sample consists of 100,000 or so clones, about 95% of them appearing once. Specimen: T cells isolated from PBMCs. Receptors were obtained from a human donor in good health.

The V call is TRBV28, the J call TRBJ2-1, with 9 bases matching TRBD2. This CDR3 spans 13 amino acids. Germline-derived CDR1 and CDR2 are MDHEN and SYDVKM. Losses at the gene ends were 10 bases for V and 4 bases for J; bases not matched to a gene: 5. The CDR3 protein is CATGLASYNEQFF. For the CDR3, the DNA is TGTGCCACCGGACTAGCGTCATACAATGAGCAGTTCTTC.

This clone was seen just once. This chain joins TRBV25-1 and TRBJ2-1, with D perhaps matching TRBD2 (5 bases). Germline-derived CDR1 and CDR2 are MGHDK and SYGVNS. V dropped 3 bases and J dropped 7 bases, with 16 bases sitting between them. The CDR3 is 15 amino acids. The CDR3 nucleotides are TGTGCCAGCAGTGATCGAGCGGACGTCGGGAATGAGCAGTTCTTC. Encoded protein: CASSDRADVGNEQFF.